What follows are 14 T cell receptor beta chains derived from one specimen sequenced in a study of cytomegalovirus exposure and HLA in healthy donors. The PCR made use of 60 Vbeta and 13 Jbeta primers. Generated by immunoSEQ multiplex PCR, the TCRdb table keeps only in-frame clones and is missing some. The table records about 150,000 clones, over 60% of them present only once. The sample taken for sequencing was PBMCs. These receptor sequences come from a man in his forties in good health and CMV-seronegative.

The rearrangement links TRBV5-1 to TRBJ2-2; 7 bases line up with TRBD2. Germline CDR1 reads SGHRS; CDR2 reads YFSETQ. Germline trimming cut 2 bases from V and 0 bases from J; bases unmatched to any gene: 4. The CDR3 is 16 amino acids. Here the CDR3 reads CASSFQRGSNTGELFF. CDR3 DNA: TGCGCCAGCAGCTTTCAGCGGGGCTCGAACACCGGGGAGCTGTTTTTT.

The CDR3 region has the DNA TGCGCCAGCAGTCAATCATACAGGGGCAATGTGAATTGGACTGAAGCTTTCTTT. This codes for CASSQSYRGNVNWTEAFF. The gene calls are TRBV23-1 and TRBJ1-1; 7 bases fit TRBD1. TRBV23-1 is identified as an open reading frame with a role that is uncertain. This CDR3 is 18 amino acids long. J lost 5 bases, V lost 0 bases, and 15 bases had no gene match.

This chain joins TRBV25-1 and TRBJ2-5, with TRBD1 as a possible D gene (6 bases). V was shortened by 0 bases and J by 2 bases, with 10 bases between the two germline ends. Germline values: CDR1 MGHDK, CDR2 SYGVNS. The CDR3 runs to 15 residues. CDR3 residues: CASSEYADRQETQYF. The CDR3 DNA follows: TGTGCCAGCAGTGAATATGCGGACAGACAAGAGACCCAGTACTTC.

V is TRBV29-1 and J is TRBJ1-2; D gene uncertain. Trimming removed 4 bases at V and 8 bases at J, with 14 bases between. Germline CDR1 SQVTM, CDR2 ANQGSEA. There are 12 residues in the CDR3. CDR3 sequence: CSVVGGWRGYTF. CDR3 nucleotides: TGCAGCGTTGTCGGAGGGTGGAGAGGCTACACCTTC.

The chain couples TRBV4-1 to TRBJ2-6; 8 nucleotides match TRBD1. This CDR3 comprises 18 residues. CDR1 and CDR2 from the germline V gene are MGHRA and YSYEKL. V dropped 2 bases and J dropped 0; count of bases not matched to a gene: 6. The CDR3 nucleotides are TGCGCCAGCAGCCAACGCAGGGGGCCGGTCTCTGGGGCCAACGTCCTGACTTTC. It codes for CASSQRRGPVSGANVLTF.

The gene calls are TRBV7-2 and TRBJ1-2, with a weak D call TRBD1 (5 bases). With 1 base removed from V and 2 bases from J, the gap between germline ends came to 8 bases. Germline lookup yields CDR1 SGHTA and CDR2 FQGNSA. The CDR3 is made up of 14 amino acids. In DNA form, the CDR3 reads TGTGCCAGCAGCTTAGTCTCAGGGAACTATGGCTACACCTTC. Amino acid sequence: CASSLVSGNYGYTF.

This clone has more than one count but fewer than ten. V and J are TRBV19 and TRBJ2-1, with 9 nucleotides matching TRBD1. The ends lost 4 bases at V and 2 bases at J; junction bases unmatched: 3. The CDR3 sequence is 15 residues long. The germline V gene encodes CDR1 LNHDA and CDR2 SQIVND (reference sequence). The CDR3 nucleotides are TGTGCCAGTAGTACATACAGGGGGCCCTACAATGAGCAGTTCTTC. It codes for CASSTYRGPYNEQFF.

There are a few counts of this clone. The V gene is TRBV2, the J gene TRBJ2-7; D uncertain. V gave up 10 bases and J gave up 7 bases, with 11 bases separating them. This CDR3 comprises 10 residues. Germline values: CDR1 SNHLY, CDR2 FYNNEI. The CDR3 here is CATVQREQYF. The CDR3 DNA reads TGTGCCACGGTCCAACGGGAGCAGTACTTC.

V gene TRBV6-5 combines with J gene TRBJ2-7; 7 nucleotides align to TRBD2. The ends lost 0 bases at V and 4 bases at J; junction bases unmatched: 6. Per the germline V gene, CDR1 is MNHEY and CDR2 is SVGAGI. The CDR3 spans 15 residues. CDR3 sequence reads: CASSYSSGSGYEQYF. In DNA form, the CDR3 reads TGTGCCAGCAGTTACTCTAGCGGGTCAGGATACGAGCAGTACTTC.

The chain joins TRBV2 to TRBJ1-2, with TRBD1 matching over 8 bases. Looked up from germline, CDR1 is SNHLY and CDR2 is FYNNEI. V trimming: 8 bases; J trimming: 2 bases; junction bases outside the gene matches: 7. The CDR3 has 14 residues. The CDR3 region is CASGRGRGNYGYTF. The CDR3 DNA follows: TGTGCCAGCGGCAGGGGGCGCGGGAACTATGGCTACACCTTC.

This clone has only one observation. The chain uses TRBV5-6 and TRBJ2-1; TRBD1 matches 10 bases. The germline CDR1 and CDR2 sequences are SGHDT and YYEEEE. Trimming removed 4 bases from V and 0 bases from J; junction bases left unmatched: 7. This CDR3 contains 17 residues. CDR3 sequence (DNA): TGTGCCAGCAGCCCTGGGACAGGGGATTTCTCCTACAATGAGCAGTTCTTC. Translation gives CASSPGTGDFSYNEQFF.

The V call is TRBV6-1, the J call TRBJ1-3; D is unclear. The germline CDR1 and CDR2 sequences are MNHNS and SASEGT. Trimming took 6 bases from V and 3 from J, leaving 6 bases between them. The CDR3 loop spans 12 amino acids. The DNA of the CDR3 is TGTGCCAGCAGAAACGGTGGAAACACCATATATTTT. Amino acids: CASRNGGNTIYF.

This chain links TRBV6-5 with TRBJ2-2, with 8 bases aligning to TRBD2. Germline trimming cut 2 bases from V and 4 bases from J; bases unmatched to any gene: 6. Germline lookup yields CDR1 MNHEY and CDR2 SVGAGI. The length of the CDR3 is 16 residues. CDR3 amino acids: CASSYVRGGRTGELFF. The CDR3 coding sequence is TGTGCCAGCAGTTACGTTCGGGGGGGACGCACCGGGGAGCTGTTTTTT.

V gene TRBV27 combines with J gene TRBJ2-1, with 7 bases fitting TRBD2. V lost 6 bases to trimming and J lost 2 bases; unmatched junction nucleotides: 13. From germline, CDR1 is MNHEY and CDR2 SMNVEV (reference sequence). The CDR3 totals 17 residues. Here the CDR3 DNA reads TGTGCCAGCAGCCCACTGGGCGGGAGAGACGCCTACAATGAGCAGTTCTTC. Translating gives CASSPLGGRDAYNEQFF.